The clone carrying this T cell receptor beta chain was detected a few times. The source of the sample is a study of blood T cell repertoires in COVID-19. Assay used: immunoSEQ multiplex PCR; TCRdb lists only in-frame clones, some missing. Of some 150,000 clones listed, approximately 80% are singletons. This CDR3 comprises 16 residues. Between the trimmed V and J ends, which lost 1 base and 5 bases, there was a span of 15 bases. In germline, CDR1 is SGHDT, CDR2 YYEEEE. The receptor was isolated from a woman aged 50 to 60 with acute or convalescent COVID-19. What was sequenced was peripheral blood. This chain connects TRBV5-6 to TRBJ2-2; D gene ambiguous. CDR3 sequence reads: CASSLIKLVRTGELFF. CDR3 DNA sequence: TGTGCCAGCAGCTTGATCAAGCTAGTAAGAACCGGGGAGCTGTTTTTT.